This T cell receptor (beta chain) was observed in a study of beta chain features in type 1 diabetes (dated by TCRdb to 2017 to 2018). Looking at the study overall: Patients and healthy donors did not differ in mean age, gender distribution, total cell number or subset yield. A total of about 110,000,000 sorted cells were examined across all samples, and a strong correlation was observed between cell number per subset and RNA yield. In the study, TCRB repertoires of sorted circulating CD4+ T cell subsets from recently diagnosed type 1 diabetes patients were compared with those of matched healthy donors. Regulatory and stem cell-like memory subsets were obtained from only 8 patients and roughly 8 healthy donors, while naive and central memory subsets were obtained from all 28 donors.

The full study reports these points: Naive, central memory and regulatory TCRB repertoires appeared to be more alike among patients than among healthy donors. A moderate but significant shortening of TCRB CDR3 length was observed in type 1 diabetes patients in all four CD4+ subsets. Because small numbers of individuals were included in the HLA sub-analyses, any influence of HLA type on TCRB rearrangement was left unresolved. At VDJ recombination sites, type 1 diabetes patients had fewer insertions and more deleted nucleotides, which implies abnormalities in thymic rearrangement. Shorter templates might be favored by PCR, yet because patient and control samples were amplified and corrected together, any such skew would affect both groups equally. Because cDNA rather than genomic DNA was sequenced, highly expressing activated cells could have been over-represented, although no difference in activation and CD3 levels was found between groups.

The germline V gene sets CDR1 to ENHRY and CDR2 to SYGVKD. The CDR3 goes from the cysteine to the phenylalanine over 11 residues. The read is trimmed to its CDR3 DNA, 33 bases read in frame from base 1. Between the V and J ends, shortened by 2 bases and 8 bases respectively, the junction contains 6 bases. At least ten counts were recorded for this clone. The target of this receptor is not known. No base qualities exist here, and no much larger clone lies one base off it. The entire isolated RNA was reverse transcribed using the High Capacity cDNA Reverse Transcription Kit, and thus expressed TCRB transcripts were sequenced. Naive, central memory and regulatory T cell samples underwent deep immunoSEQ sequencing, averaging about 3.57 million total reads per sample. Sorted cells were lysed in RLT buffer, and RNA was extracted using DNase-treated RNeasy Micro or Mini kits according to cell number. To prevent cross-contamination, every cell subset was processed on its own, while patient and healthy donor samples were processed together. TCRB sequences were amplified from cDNA with the immunoSEQ multiplex PCR, producing 87-bp fragments spanning the CDR3 region. Sequencing of the amplicons was performed on the Illumina HiSeq platform. The study's own analysis went as follows. Synthetic template baselines were used to correct PCR bias computationally, reads within Hamming distance 2 were collapsed together, and singletons that could not be merged were discarded. Reads were aligned against IMGT so that V, D and J genes, CDR3 length and insertions or deletions at six rearrangement sites could be assigned. Within each subset, clonotype counts were normalized to sorted cell number, and only after that were true diversity and Gini coefficients computed with the tcR R package. The overlap coefficient, calculated on TCRB nucleotide sequences, was used to quantify repertoire sharing. TCRdb took this table from immuneACCESS and kept in-frame rearrangements with V and J called. Such tables lack part of the clones; where checked against another copy, unresolved V genes explain under half of the gap, and the rest is unexplained. V and J calls and clone size are given by that table; D and trimming were obtained from the DNA. A total of 130,000 to 150,000 clones appear in this sample, around an eighth of them only once. The ten largest clonotypes hold around 1.2% of the sample.

A single peripheral blood draw of roughly 0.11 L on average was collected from each donor into heparinised tubes. A BD FACSAria II and a panel including CD45RO, CCR7, CD25, CD127, CD95 and CD27 were used to sort naive, central memory, regulatory and stem cell-like memory CD4+ T cells. Purity was above 95% for every sorted population. PBMCs were isolated immediately by Lymphoprep density gradient centrifugation and stained directly without culture. Samples were stained and sorted in pairs, with one healthy donor and one patient per experiment, so that batch effects were minimized. Here the chain combines TRBV10-3 and TRBJ1-2; the D region possibly corresponds to TRBD1 (5 bases align). Input material: central memory CD4+ T cells from blood. This receptor was obtained from a man between 18 and 35 years old with type 1 diabetes. The CDR3 sequence is CAISEDSGYTF. The DNA reads as follows: TGTGCCATCAGTGAGGACAGCGGCTACACCTTC.